Below, 17 T cell receptor beta chains from the same sample are listed, as sequenced in a study of T cells expressing NK-cell markers. TCRdb reprocessed the 5' RACE reads; each CDR3 protein has one entry and no DNA is given. Its clone listing holds 350,000 to 400,000 distinct CDR3 sequences. Sequencing was done on a sample of blood T cells: a sorted CD56 or NKG2C T cell subset, CD4+ or CD8+ T cells, or bulk PBMC T cells (not recorded which). The origin of the receptors is a woman aged 50 to 60 in good health.

V gene TRBV11-3 combines with J gene TRBJ2-3. The CDR3 runs 12 residues. Germline lookup yields CDR1 SGHNT and CDR2 YENEEA. The CDR3 sequence is CASSGNTDTQYF.

The rearrangement joins TRBV24-1 to TRBJ2-1; the TCRdb call, TRBD2, lacks DNA for checking. CDR1 KGHDR and CDR2 SFDVKD come from the germline V gene. The CDR3 has 17 amino acids. The CDR3 reads CATSDLRRTWAYNEQFF.

V usage is TRBV27 and J usage is TRBJ2-7; TCRdb's D gene call, TRBD2, goes unchecked for lack of DNA. In germline, CDR1 is MNHEY, CDR2 SMNVEV (reference sequence). CDR3 length equals 16 residues. CDR3 sequence reads: CASTRFGLASLYEQYF.

The gene calls are TRBV4-1 and TRBJ2-2; the D call from TCRdb, TRBD1, cannot be confirmed without DNA. This CDR3 has 16 residues. Germline-derived CDR1 and CDR2 are MGHRA and YSYEKL. This chain's CDR3 is CASSQATGVRTGELFF.

The V and J genes are TRBV11-1 and TRBJ2-3; TCRdb lists TRBD1, though no DNA is available to test this call. The length of the CDR3 is 16 residues. CDR1 is SGHAT, CDR2 FQDESV, per germline (reference sequence). The CDR3 reads CASSLSRQGGSDTQYF. Full variable domain (remainder filled in from reference TRBV11-1 and TRBJ2-3): EAEVAQSPRYKITEKSQAVAFWCDPISGHATLYWYRQILGQGPELLVQFQDESVVDDSQLPKDRFSAERLKGVDSTLKIQPAELGDSAMYLCASSLSRQGGSDTQYFGPGTRLTVL.

The V and J genes are TRBV3-1 and TRBJ2-3; as DNA is missing, the TRBD2 call by TCRdb cannot be tested. This CDR3 has 16 amino acids. Germline-derived CDR1 and CDR2 are LGHDT and YNNKEL (reference sequence). CDR3 residues: CASSQALAGILDTQYF.

The V and J genes are TRBV25-1 and TRBJ2-3; TCRdb lists TRBD2, though no DNA is available to test this call. The CDR3 length is 18 residues. Germline assignment: CDR1 MGHDK and CDR2 SYGVNS. The CDR3 here is CASSEYSFLAGDTDTQYF.

J is TRBJ2-5 and V is TRBV29-1. The CDR3 runs to 11 residues. The germline CDR1 and CDR2 sequences are SQVTM and ANQGSEA. The CDR3 is CSVGSGETQYF.

The chain carries TRBV21-1 and TRBJ2-5; TCRdb's assignment of TRBD1 cannot be checked, as there is no DNA. TRBV21-1 is designated a pseudogene. This CDR3 region has 12 residues. The chain's CDR3 is CASRDRGETQYF.

The chain carries TRBV12-3 or TRBV12-4 and TRBJ1-5; TCRdb indicates TRBD1, and absent DNA this call remains unverified. The CDR3 has 15 amino acids. CDR3 sequence: CASSSGTKWGQPQHF.

The V and J genes are TRBV6-5 and TRBJ1-1. This CDR3 has 17 amino acids. CDR1 is MNHEY and CDR2 is SVGAGI in the germline V gene. This chain's CDR3 is CASRGNSGLFGNTEAFF.

This chain joins TRBV6-5 and TRBJ2-1. Germline assignment: CDR1 MNHEY and CDR2 SVGAGI. The CDR3 length is 12 residues. The CDR3 protein is CASSYPDQEQFF.

The J gene is TRBJ1-5, the V gene TRBV15; TCRdb lists TRBD1, though no DNA is available to test this call. The CDR3 is made up of 14 amino acids. Germline V gives CDR1 LNHNV, CDR2 YYDKDF (reference sequence). CDR3 amino acids: CATSTAGLNQPQHF.

The chain has TRBV5-1 and TRBJ2-1; TCRdb indicates TRBD2, and absent DNA this call remains unverified. The CDR3 sequence is 13 residues long. Germline V lookup: CDR1 SGHRS, CDR2 YFSETQ. CDR3 sequence reads: CASSPEPSGRIFF.

This chain joins TRBV30 and TRBJ1-3. From germline, CDR1 is GTSNPN and CDR2 SVGIG (reference sequence). CDR3 length: 13 residues. CDR3 protein: CAWSNFSGNTIYF.

The CDR3 protein is CASRSDGDNEQFF. The V call is TRBV10-2, the J call TRBJ2-1. The CDR3 has 13 residues. Germline-derived CDR1 and CDR2 are WSHSY and SAAADI.

This chain joins TRBV20-1 and TRBJ2-1; TCRdb calls TRBD2, which cannot be checked without DNA. This CDR3 has 15 amino acids. Germline V gene lookup returns CDR1 DFQATT and CDR2 SNEGSKA (reference sequence). CDR3: CSASPSGFGYNEQFF.